The 19 T cell receptor beta chains below were found in one sample sequenced in a study of identical twins. TCRdb itself ran the 5' RACE reads through MiXCR, one entry per CDR3 protein. The sample consists of 1.5 million to 2 million distinct CDR3 sequences, around 33% of them appearing once. Material: cord blood. Receptors originate from a newborn girl in good health.

This clonotype was seen more than once but under ten times. The chain joins TRBV27 to TRBJ2-5; D is possibly TRBD2 (6 bases). V was shortened by 3 bases and J by 2 bases, with 10 bases between the two germline ends. The CDR3 sequence is 14 residues long. The germline CDR1 and CDR2 sequences are MNHEY and SMNVEV (reference sequence). The CDR3 sequence is CASSLTRTQETQYF. The DNA for the CDR3 is TGTGCCAGCAGTTTGACTAGAACTCAAGAGACCCAGTACTTC.

This chain links TRBV20-1 with TRBJ2-3; 9 nucleotides line up with TRBD2. CDR1 is DFQATT and CDR2 is SNEGSKA in the germline V gene (reference sequence). V was clipped by 2 bases and J by 2 bases; unmatched bases: 8. The CDR3 loop spans 16 amino acids. The CDR3 loop is CSARPSGKTHTDTQYF. The CDR3 DNA is TGCAGTGCTAGACCTAGCGGGAAGACCCACACAGATACGCAGTATTTT.

J is TRBJ2-7 and V is TRBV20-1; TRBD1 is a possible D gene (6 bases). Germline loops: CDR1 DFQATT, CDR2 SNEGSKA (reference sequence). Trimming stripped 3 bases from V and 2 bases from J, with 11 bases between. The CDR3 contains 13 residues. The CDR3 loop reads CSASNTGTYEQYF. Here the CDR3 DNA reads TGCAGTGCTAGTAACACAGGGACCTACGAGCAGTACTTC.

The chain recombines TRBV6-1 with TRBJ1-6; D is perhaps TRBD1 (5 bases). This CDR3 is 13 amino acids long. CDR1 MNHNS and CDR2 SASEGT come from the germline V gene. V was trimmed by 11 bases and J by 4 bases, leaving 12 bases between them. In DNA form, the CDR3 reads TGTGCCGGAGCGGGGGGGTATAATTCACCCCTCCACTTT. Amino acids: CAGAGGYNSPLHF.

This rearrangement joins TRBV25-1 to TRBJ2-5; 14 nucleotides match TRBD2. The V and J ends lost 3 bases and 11 bases, in that order; junction bases with no gene match: 14. The germline V gene has CDR1 MGHDK and CDR2 SYGVNS. The CDR3 spans 17 residues. The CDR3 DNA reads TGTGCCAGCAGTGAGCGACCGGGACTAGCGGGAGTCCATGAGCAGTACTTC. Translated: CASSERPGLAGVHEQYF.

This clonotype was recorded many times. The chain carries TRBV20-1 and TRBJ2-7, with 11 nucleotides matching TRBD1. The V gene end was trimmed by 5 bases and the J gene end by 4 bases; junction bases not matched to a gene: 10. The CDR3 runs to 15 residues. Germline V gives CDR1 DFQATT, CDR2 SNEGSKA (reference sequence). The CDR3 sequence is CSAAPLGQGAYEQYF. The CDR3 DNA reads as TGCAGTGCTGCCCCCCTAGGACAGGGGGCTTACGAGCAGTACTTC.

The chain uses TRBV11-3 and TRBJ2-1; 8 positions agree with TRBD1. From germline, CDR1 is SGHNT and CDR2 YENEEA. Trimming cost V 8 bases and J 10 bases; bases outside gene matches: 13. This CDR3 is built from 14 residues. The CDR3 spells CASPRTGSKYEQFF. In DNA form, the CDR3 reads TGTGCCAGCCCGAGGACAGGGTCAAAATACGAGCAGTTCTTC.

The V and J genes are TRBV5-1 and TRBJ2-3; D is perhaps TRBD2 (5 bases). V was shortened by 5 bases and J by 6 bases, with 10 bases between the two germline ends. CDR3 length equals 12 residues. Germline V gene sequence: CDR1 SGHRS, CDR2 YFSETQ. The CDR3 coding sequence is TGCGCCAGCAGACTTAGCGTGGATACGCAGTATTTT. The encoded protein is CASRLSVDTQYF.

This clonotype appeared many times. The chain combines TRBV7-2 with TRBJ2-3; no reliable D call. The V gene's germline CDR1 is SGHTA and CDR2 FQGNSA. The CDR3 runs to 15 residues. The V end lost 1 base, the J end lost 2 bases, and 10 bases lay between the germline ends. The CDR3 sequence: CASSLERVSTDTQYF. The DNA for the CDR3 is TGTGCCAGCAGCTTAGAACGGGTCTCCACAGATACGCAGTATTTT.

This sequence joins TRBV29-1 and TRBJ1-5; TRBD1 agrees at 7 bases. The CDR3 contains 13 residues. Germline V gives CDR1 SQVTM, CDR2 ANQGSEA. V gave up 5 bases and J gave up 6 bases; unmatched junction bases: 7. The CDR3 here is CSVCTGVGQPQHF. Written as DNA, the CDR3 is TGCAGCGTTTGCACAGGGGTGGGTCAGCCCCAGCATTTT.

This sequence joins TRBV11-2 and TRBJ2-1; 14 bases agree with TRBD2. J was trimmed by 5 bases and V by 6 bases; bases with no gene match: 15. The V gene's germline CDR1 is SGHAT and CDR2 FQNNGV. CDR3 size: 19 residues. The CDR3 here is CASRARGQRLAGGDNEQFF. In DNA, the CDR3 is TGTGCCAGCAGAGCCAGGGGCCAACGACTAGCGGGGGGGGACAATGAGCAGTTCTTC.

The rearrangement uses TRBV20-1 and TRBJ1-2; D gene unclear. Germline CDR1 DFQATT, CDR2 SNEGSKA (reference sequence). Trimming took off 2 bases at V and 5 bases at J, with 12 bases between the two ends. The CDR3 sequence is 13 residues long. The CDR3 loop is CSARIPGSYGYTF. Written as DNA, the CDR3 is TGCAGTGCTAGAATCCCTGGCTCATATGGCTACACCTTC.

For this clonotype: Given a much more abundant clone one base away, this may be a read error. V is TRBV24-1 and J is TRBJ2-5; D possibly corresponds to TRBD2 (5 bases). Trimming cost V 5 bases and J 11 bases, with 14 bases left between them. Germline V lookup: CDR1 KGHDR, CDR2 SFDVKD. The CDR3 consists of 12 residues. CDR3 sequence reads: CATSVSRDEQYF. Here the CDR3 DNA reads TGTGCCACCAGTGTTAGTCGGGATGAGCAGTACTTC.

This clonotype was detected many times. The chain joins TRBV4-2 to TRBJ2-3; D gene ambiguous. Looked up from germline, CDR1 is LGHNA and CDR2 is YNFKEQ. Deletions cut 0 bases from V and 2 bases from J, with 9 bases between. The CDR3 length is 15 residues. The CDR3 DNA sequence: TGTGCCAGCAGCCAAGATACGACTTACACAGATACGCAGTATTTT. Amino acids: CASSQDTTYTDTQYF.

The table lists this clonotype with many counts. The chain combines TRBV28 with TRBJ1-5; tentative D call: TRBD1 (6 bases). The CDR3 sequence is 12 residues long. With 6 bases removed from V and 7 bases from J, the gap between germline ends came to 10 bases. The germline CDR1 and CDR2 sequences are MDHEN and SYDVKM. CDR3 residues: CASSLRGQPQHF. The CDR3 bases are TGTGCCAGCAGCTTGAGGGGGCAGCCCCAGCATTTT.

The V and J genes are TRBV4-1 and TRBJ2-1; D uncertain. The germline V and J ends were trimmed by 0 bases and 9 bases, with 9 bases remaining between them. CDR1 is MGHRA, CDR2 YSYEKL, per germline. The CDR3 loop spans 13 amino acids. The CDR3 DNA sequence: TGCGCCAGCAGCCAAGACACGTACGGTGAGCAGTTCTTC. This sequence encodes CASSQDTYGEQFF.

This clonotype has just a few counts. CDR3 amino acids: CASSHSSADTQYF. The CDR3 DNA reads as TGTGCCAGCAGCCATTCCAGCGCAGATACGCAGTATTTT. The chain combines TRBV3-1 with TRBJ2-3; no definite D call. The CDR3 length is 13 residues. V was trimmed by 3 bases and J by 4 bases, leaving 8 bases between them. CDR1 is LGHDT and CDR2 is YNNKEL in the germline V gene (reference sequence).

The rearrangement joins TRBV5-4 to TRBJ2-5; TRBD1 agrees at 7 bases. Germline V gene lookup returns CDR1 SGHNT and CDR2 YYREEE (reference sequence). V shed 1 base and J 6 bases; nucleotides not matched to a gene: 12. This CDR3 is 16 amino acids long. The CDR3 region has the DNA TGTGCCAGCAGCTTGTTGGGAAGAGGGGGCGCAAAGACCCAGTACTTC. This codes for CASSLLGRGGAKTQYF.

The J gene is TRBJ1-2, the V gene TRBV7-2; weak D call: TRBD1 (5 bases). Trimming took 2 bases from V and 8 from J, leaving 12 bases between them. Germline loops: CDR1 SGHTA, CDR2 FQGNSA. The length of the CDR3 is 13 residues. CDR3 DNA sequence: TGTGCCAGCAGCTTATCCGGGGGAAAGGGCTACACCTTC. Translation gives CASSLSGGKGYTF.